This T cell receptor (beta chain) is drawn from a study of technical replicates of blood from several donors. TCRdb keeps only in-frame clones here, not all; method: immunoSEQ multiplex PCR. Of around 79,000 clones in the sample, roughly 94% are singletons; the top ten hold roughly 0.26%. This CDR3 comprises 12 residues. V lost 4 bases, J lost 5 bases, and 9 bases lay in between. The germline V gene has CDR1 MNHEY and CDR2 SMNVEV (reference sequence). The sequenced sample was T cells isolated from PBMCs. The origin of this receptor is a human donor in good health. The rearrangement uses TRBV27 and TRBJ2-7; tentative D call: TRBD2 (5 bases). The CDR3 loop is CASSSFSDEQYF. The CDR3 region has the DNA TGTGCCAGCAGTTCGTTTAGCGACGAGCAGTACTTC.